The 27 T cell receptor beta chains presented below share a single source sample, sequenced in a study of T cell responses to AZD1222 COVID-19 vaccine. Some clones are missing from TCRdb's copy, which holds only in-frame ones; the method was immunoSEQ multiplex PCR. Of approximately 150,000 clones in the sample, about 93% were seen once. The sample here was peripheral blood, taken 28 days after the second AZD1222 dose. The receptors originated from an adult who received the AZD1222 COVID-19 vaccine.

The V call is TRBV7-9, the J call TRBJ1-1; D is unclear. CDR3 length: 11 amino acids. From germline, CDR1 is SEHNR and CDR2 FQNEAQ (reference sequence). V was trimmed by 7 bases and J by 3 bases, leaving 6 bases between them. The CDR3 region has the DNA TGTGCCAGCATTGGGTACACTGAAGCTTTCTTT. This sequence encodes CASIGYTEAFF.

V usage is TRBV5-6 and J usage is TRBJ1-3; D unclear. The CDR3 runs to 16 residues. The germline V and J ends were trimmed by 0 bases and 0 bases, with 10 bases remaining between them. Germline values: CDR1 SGHDT, CDR2 YYEEEE. The CDR3 coding sequence is TGTGCCAGCAGCTTGGATGGGCTACACTCTGGAAACACCATATATTTT. Translated, it gives CASSLDGLHSGNTIYF.

This chain uses TRBV30 with TRBJ2-1, with 8 bases aligning to TRBD1. The V segment lost 2 bases and the J segment 8 bases; nucleotides outside the gene matches: 5. This CDR3 is 13 amino acids long. CDR1 and CDR2 from the germline V gene are GTSNPN and SVGIG (reference sequence). The CDR3 is CAWSSYRGYEQFF. The CDR3 DNA follows: TGTGCCTGGAGTTCCTACAGGGGGTATGAGCAGTTCTTC.

V is TRBV6-5 and J is TRBJ1-1; the D is unclear. This CDR3 is 13 amino acids long. Germline V gene lookup returns CDR1 MNHEY and CDR2 SVGAGI. V dropped 2 bases and J dropped 5 bases, with 9 bases sitting between them. The chain's CDR3 is CASSYRSQTEAFF. CDR3 DNA sequence: TGTGCCAGCAGTTACCGCAGTCAAACTGAAGCTTTCTTT.

The rearrangement uses TRBV7-2 and TRBJ2-1, with D maybe TRBD1 (6 bases). V was cut by 3 bases and J by 2 bases, with 11 bases left in between. Germline V gene lookup returns CDR1 SGHTA and CDR2 FQGNSA. CDR3 length: 15 amino acids. CDR3 nucleotide sequence: TGTGCCAGCAGCTTCTCAGGGGACCCCTACAATGAGCAGTTCTTC. This encodes CASSFSGDPYNEQFF.

Comment on this clone: One end of the junction fails to match germline, which may point to a read error. The chain recombines TRBV6-1 with TRBJ2-7; either TRBD1 or TRBD2 may supply D (5 bases each). The length of the CDR3 is 14 residues. Germline loops: CDR1 MNHNS, CDR2 SASEGT. In DNA, the CDR3 is TGTGCCAGCAGTAAAGCAGGGACGGTCTACGAGCAGTACTTC. As protein: CASSKAGTVYEQYF.

The chain has TRBV7-9 and TRBJ1-1; D not certain. CDR3 size: 15 residues. V was clipped by 1 base and J by 0 bases, with 9 bases between them. From germline, CDR1 is SEHNR and CDR2 FQNEAQ (reference sequence). CDR3 region: CASSLDGTMNTEAFF. The DNA for the CDR3 is TGTGCCAGCAGCTTAGATGGCACTATGAACACTGAAGCTTTCTTT.

V and J are TRBV5-5 and TRBJ1-1; maybe TRBD1 (6 bases). Germline loops: CDR1 SGHKS, CDR2 YYEKEE (reference sequence). This CDR3 spans 15 amino acids. V dropped 6 bases and J dropped 0 bases, with 15 bases sitting between them. The CDR3 nucleotides are TGTGCCAGCACCCTGGGGGGCGCCATGAACACTGAAGCTTTCTTT. Amino acids: CASTLGGAMNTEAFF. Based on the CDR3 plus reference TRBV5-5 and TRBJ1-1, the full variable domain is DAGVTQSPTHLIKTRGQQVTLRCSPISGHKSVSWYQQVLGQGPQFIFQYYEKEERGRGNFPDRFSARQFPNYSSELNVNALLLGDSALYLCASTLGGAMNTEAFFGQGTRLTVV.

V usage is TRBV7-9 and J usage is TRBJ1-4; D may be TRBD1 (6 bases). Between the trimmed V and J ends, which lost 3 bases and 7 bases, there was a span of 9 bases. CDR1 is SEHNR, CDR2 FQNEAQ, per germline (reference sequence). The CDR3 runs 13 residues. CDR3 sequence (DNA): TGTGCCAGCAGCTTGGCAGGGGTTGAAAAACTGTTTTTT. It codes for CASSLAGVEKLFF.

The chain is built from TRBV4-1 and TRBJ1-5, with 8 bases fitting TRBD1. The J segment lost 0 bases and the V segment lost 0 bases, leaving 7 bases of the junction unmatched. This CDR3 has 18 amino acids. CDR1 and CDR2 from the germline V gene are MGHRA and YSYEKL. This CDR3 reads CASSQDRDRSDSNQPQHF. CDR3 sequence (DNA): TGCGCCAGCAGCCAAGATCGGGACAGGAGTGATAGCAATCAGCCCCAGCATTTT.

CDR3 in amino acids: CASRDREGYGYTF. CDR3 in DNA: TGTGCCAGCAGGGACAGGGAGGGCTATGGCTACACCTTC. The rearrangement links TRBV3-1 (or the pseudogene TRBV3-2) to TRBJ1-2, with TRBD1 identical over 8 bases. This CDR3 spans 13 amino acids. Germline CDR1 LGHDT, CDR2 YNNKEL (reference sequence). After removal of 6 bases from V and 4 bases from J, the junction contained 4 bases not matched to a gene.

This clone was found once. The chain couples TRBV9 to TRBJ2-3, with 9 bases identical to TRBD2. This CDR3 is 19 amino acids long. With V trimmed by 3 bases and J by 1 base, 15 bases remained unmatched. Germline CDR1 is SGDLS and CDR2 is YYNGEE. CDR3 region: CASSDEPSGKRTGTDTQYF. CDR3 coding DNA: TGTGCCAGCAGCGATGAGCCTAGCGGGAAAAGAACAGGCACAGATACGCAGTATTTT.

The rearrangement links TRBV9 to TRBJ2-3, with 12 bases matching TRBD2. Per the germline V gene, CDR1 is SGDLS and CDR2 is YYNGEE. This CDR3 is 16 amino acids long. V dropped 4 bases and J dropped 0; count of bases not matched to a gene: 3. CDR3 residues: CASSPGLAGSTDTQYF. CDR3 DNA sequence: TGTGCCAGCAGCCCCGGACTAGCGGGAAGCACAGATACGCAGTATTTT.

V and J are TRBV19 and TRBJ1-1; 8 bases match TRBD1. Germline V gene sequence: CDR1 LNHDA, CDR2 SQIVND (reference sequence). The CDR3 spans 15 residues. Unmatched junction bases numbered 4, after V lost 0 bases and J lost 4 bases. DNA of the CDR3: TGTGCCAGTAGTATAGATCAGGGGGCTGGCACTGAAGCTTTCTTT. It is translated as CASSIDQGAGTEAFF.

The genes are TRBV6-6 and TRBJ1-4, with TRBD1 matching 7 bases. The CDR3 is 17 amino acids. Trimming removed 5 bases from V and 0 bases from J; junction bases left unmatched: 9. Per germline, CDR1 MNHNY and CDR2 SVGAGI (reference sequence). Here the CDR3 DNA reads TGTGCCAGCAGTCCGGGACAGACCTTTCCAACTAATGAAAAACTGTTTTTT. Amino acids: CASSPGQTFPTNEKLFF.

A single count supports this clone. This chain joins TRBV5-1 and TRBJ2-7; D is undetermined. The CDR3 extends over 14 amino acids. V dropped 0 bases and J dropped 2 bases, with 9 bases sitting between them. Germline CDR1 reads SGHRS; CDR2 reads YFSETQ. The CDR3 sequence is CASSLAAGAYEQYF. CDR3 bases: TGCGCCAGCAGCTTGGCTGCAGGAGCCTACGAGCAGTACTTC.

The chain links TRBV5-1 to TRBJ1-1, with D possibly matching TRBD1 (5 bases). Per the germline V gene, CDR1 is SGHRS and CDR2 is YFSETQ. This CDR3 region has 14 residues. The germline V and J ends were trimmed by 0 bases and 4 bases, with 10 bases remaining between them. The CDR3 nucleotides are TGCGCCAGCAGCTTGGTGGTCGGGGGCACTGAAGCTTTCTTT. It encodes CASSLVVGGTEAFF.

The genes are TRBV9 and TRBJ1-6, with 9 bases fitting TRBD1. There are 15 residues in the CDR3. Germline V lookup: CDR1 SGDLS, CDR2 YYNGEE. The ends lost 0 bases at V and 7 bases at J; junction bases unmatched: 2. The CDR3 DNA follows: TGTGCCAGCAGCGTAGTCGGGACAGGGAATTCACCCCTCCACTTT. Its translation is CASSVVGTGNSPLHF.

This clone was detected once. The V call is TRBV12-3 or TRBV12-4, the J call TRBJ2-3; D remains unclear. The V end lost 3 bases, the J end lost 4 bases, and 5 bases lay between the germline ends. There are 12 residues in the CDR3. This chain's CDR3 is CASSFSPDTQYF. In nucleotides, the CDR3 is TGTGCCAGCAGTTTTTCCCCAGATACGCAGTATTTT.

The chain is built from TRBV30 and TRBJ1-2; D gene ambiguous. The CDR3 is made up of 12 amino acids. Germline V gene data show CDR1 as GTSNPN and CDR2 as SVGIG (reference sequence). V shed 4 bases and J shed 1 base, with 7 bases lying between them. CDR3 sequence: CAWTRDNYGYTF. In DNA form, the CDR3 reads TGTGCCTGGACTAGGGATAACTATGGCTACACCTTC.

The gene calls are TRBV7-6 and TRBJ1-1, with 8 bases fitting TRBD1. J lost 0 bases, V lost 5 bases, and 14 bases had no gene match. This CDR3 has 18 amino acids. Germline-derived CDR1 and CDR2 are SGHVS and FNYEAQ. The chain's CDR3 is CASSLPHGQGLMNTEAFF. In nucleotides, the CDR3 is TGTGCCAGCAGCCTTCCTCATGGACAGGGCCTCATGAACACTGAAGCTTTCTTT.

This chain links TRBV6-5 with TRBJ1-5; D is unclear. Germline-derived CDR1 and CDR2 are MNHEY and SVGAGI. Trimming cost V 10 bases and J 0 bases, with 10 bases left between them. There are 13 residues in the CDR3. CDR3 in DNA: TGTGCCACTAAGCCAGATAGCAATCAGCCCCAGCATTTT. Its protein is CATKPDSNQPQHF.

The chain combines TRBV2 with TRBJ2-5; TRBD2 might be the D (6 bases). In germline, CDR1 is SNHLY, CDR2 FYNNEI. This CDR3 comprises 16 residues. V lost 8 bases, J lost 3 bases, and 22 bases lay in between. CDR3 residues: CASPLAPSRGKETQYF. The CDR3 bases are TGTGCCAGCCCTCTAGCGCCCTCGAGGGGAAAAGAGACCCAGTACTTC.

The chain employs TRBV11-2 and TRBJ2-1; no firm D call. The V gene lost 6 bases and the J gene lost 1 base, with 13 bases spanning the gap. The CDR3 has 15 amino acids. Germline V gene lookup returns CDR1 SGHAT and CDR2 FQNNGV. The CDR3 loop reads CASSLPRVSYNEQFF. In DNA form, the CDR3 reads TGTGCCAGCAGTCTACCCCGGGTTTCCTACAATGAGCAGTTCTTC.

The chain employs TRBV5-1 and TRBJ2-3; the match to TRBD1 covers 8 bases. Germline V CDR1 and CDR2: SGHRS, YFSETQ. CDR3 length equals 16 residues. J was trimmed by 5 bases and V by 4 bases; bases with no gene match: 12. For the CDR3, the DNA is TGCGCCAGCAGCCCCCCCTCGACAGGGGATCTAGATACGCAGTATTTT. Its protein is CASSPPSTGDLDTQYF.

This clone was detected once. The gene calls are TRBV2 and TRBJ1-5; 7 nucleotides align to TRBD1. The CDR3 consists of 16 residues. Per the germline V gene, CDR1 is SNHLY and CDR2 is FYNNEI. V gave up 5 bases and J gave up 0 bases; unmatched junction bases: 7. For the CDR3, the DNA is TGTGCCAGCAGTACACAGGGGCTGTATAGCAATCAGCCCCAGCATTTT. The encoded protein is CASSTQGLYSNQPQHF.

V is TRBV19 and J is TRBJ2-5, with D uncertain. The CDR3 runs to 14 residues. The germline CDR1 and CDR2 sequences are LNHDA and SQIVND (reference sequence). Trimming cost V 5 bases and J 1 base, with 11 bases left between them. The CDR3 here is CASSPLGLQETQYF. The CDR3 DNA is TGTGCCAGTAGTCCTCTAGGGCTCCAAGAGACCCAGTACTTC. The whole variable domain, filled in from reference TRBV19 and TRBJ2-5, reads DGGITQSPKYLFRKEGQNVTLSCEQNLNHDAMYWYRQDPGQGLRLIYYSQIVNDFQKGDIAEGYSVSREKKESFPLTVTSAQKNPTAFYLCASSPLGLQETQYFGPGTRLLVL.